A selection of T cell receptor beta chains follows, all from one sample in a study of blood T cells in healthy people across ages. TCRdb used MiXCR to reprocess the 5' RACE reads, holding one entry per CDR3 protein. Of about 1.8 million distinct CDR3 sequences listed, 49% are singletons. The sample was blood. These receptors were obtained from a woman in her forties in good health. The CDR3 runs from the conserved cysteine through the conserved F or W. D genes are given only for firm matches. The size field is filled for only some rows; it gives once, few, many or a size class.

few	TRBD1	TRBV27	TRBJ1-5	CASKGGQSNQPQHF	TGTGCCAGCAAGGGGGGACAGAGCAATCAGCCCCAGCATTTT
-	-	TRBV6-2/TRBV6-3	TRBJ2-7	CASPGVYEQYF	TGTGCCAGCCCTGGGGTATACGAGCAGTACTTC
few	TRBD2	TRBV7-2	TRBJ2-3	CASSRGLAGGDSQYF	TGTGCCAGCAGCCGAGGACTAGCGGGGGGGGATTCGCAGTATTTT
few	-	TRBV7-2	TRBJ2-1	CASSSQGGGDEQFF	TGTGCCAGCAGCTCCCAGGGGGGAGGGGATGAGCAGTTCTTC
few	TRBD1	TRBV4-1	TRBJ1-2	CASSGQGARSYGYTF	TGCGCCAGCTCGGGACAGGGGGCGCGAAGCTATGGCTACACCTTC
-	-	TRBV20-1	TRBJ2-1	CSARAVQARNEQFF	TGCAGTGCTAGAGCCGTGCAGGCCAGGAATGAGCAGTTCTTC
-	TRBD1	TRBV20-1	TRBJ2-7	CSARDSLRDRAYEQYF	TGCAGTGCTAGAGATAGTTTGCGAGACAGGGCCTACGAGCAGTACTTC
-	-	TRBV5-1	TRBJ2-3	CASSATGLRFTETQYF	TGCGCCAGCAGCGCCACAGGGCTACGGTTCACAGAGACGCAGTATTTT
few	-	TRBV20-1	TRBJ1-2	CSASPIGGSWYGYTF	TGCAGTGCTAGTCCTATAGGGGGGTCTTGGTATGGCTACACCTTC
-	-	TRBV7-2	TRBJ2-3	CASSSTAMFAPHTQYF	TGTGCCAGCAGCTCTACGGCCATGTTTGCCCCCCATACGCAGTATTTT
few	-	TRBV4-1	TRBJ2-7	CASSQQGVREQYF	TGCGCCAGCAGCCAACAAGGGGTTCGCGAGCAGTACTTC
few	-	TRBV7-2	TRBJ2-5	CASSLKDLGQETQYF	TGTGCCAGCAGCTTAAAGGACCTTGGACAAGAGACCCAGTACTTC
-	-	TRBV29-1	TRBJ1-1	CSVRGGWNTEAFF	TGCAGCGTTAGGGGGGGATGGAACACTGAAGCTTTCTTT
-	TRBD1	TRBV6-6	TRBJ1-3	CASSRDRSSGNTIYF	TGTGCCAGCAGTCGGGACAGAAGCTCTGGAAACACCATATATTTT
-	TRBD1	TRBV6-1	TRBJ2-1	CASSDITSGQGIGDEQFF	TGTGCCAGCAGTGACATTACGTCCGGACAGGGGATTGGCGATGAGCAGTTCTTC
few	TRBD2	TRBV12-3/TRBV12-4	TRBJ2-5	CASSPGTSRTQYF	TGTGCCAGCAGTCCAGGGACTAGTCGGACCCAGTACTTC